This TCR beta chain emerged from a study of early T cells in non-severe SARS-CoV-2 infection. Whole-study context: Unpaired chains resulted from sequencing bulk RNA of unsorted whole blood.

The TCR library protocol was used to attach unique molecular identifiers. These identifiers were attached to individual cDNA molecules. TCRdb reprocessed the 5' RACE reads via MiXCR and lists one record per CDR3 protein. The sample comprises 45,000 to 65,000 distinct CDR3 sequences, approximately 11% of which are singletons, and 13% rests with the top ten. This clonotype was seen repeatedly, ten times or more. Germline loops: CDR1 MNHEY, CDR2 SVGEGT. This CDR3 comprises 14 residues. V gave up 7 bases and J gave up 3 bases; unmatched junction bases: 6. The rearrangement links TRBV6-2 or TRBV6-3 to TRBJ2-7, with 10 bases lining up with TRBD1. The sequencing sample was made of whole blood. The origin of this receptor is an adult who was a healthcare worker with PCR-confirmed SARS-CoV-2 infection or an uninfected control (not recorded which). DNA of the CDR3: TGTGCCAGCATGTTCCGGGACAGGGGCTACGAGCAGTACTTC. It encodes CASMFRDRGYEQYF.